The 18 T cell receptor beta chains below come from one sample, sequenced in a study of memory CD4+ T cells and cytomegalovirus serostatus. The repertoire was sequenced with immunoSEQ multiplex PCR; TCRdb's copy has only in-frame clones and lacks some. This table holds 35,000 to 45,000 clones, about 85% found once. The sort gate was single viable CD3+CD4+CD8-CD45RO+ cells for memory CD4+ T cells. The sample was memory CD4+ T cells from blood. These receptors were obtained from an adult in good health and CMV-seronegative.

The V call is TRBV5-1, the J call TRBJ1-6; TRBD1 aligns across 9 bases. The V gene end was trimmed by 4 bases and the J gene end by 8 bases; junction bases not matched to a gene: 13. The germline gives CDR1 SGHRS, CDR2 YFSETQ. The CDR3 contains 17 residues. The CDR3 spells CASSGRTGVGHDSPLHF. For the CDR3, the DNA is TGCGCCAGCAGCGGTAGGACAGGGGTCGGTCACGATTCACCCCTCCACTTT.

The chain uses TRBV2 and TRBJ2-4; the D call may be TRBD1 or TRBD2 (5 bases each). V dropped 6 bases and J dropped 5 bases, with 11 bases sitting between them. Germline V CDR1 and CDR2: SNHLY, FYNNEI. The CDR3 spans 13 residues. CDR3 amino acids: CASSLGTENIQYF. As DNA, the CDR3 is TGTGCCAGCAGCCTCGGGACCGAAAACATTCAGTACTTC.

This chain connects TRBV4-2 to TRBJ2-3; D perhaps matches TRBD2 (6 bases). The V and J ends lost 1 base and 6 bases respectively, with 14 bases between them. CDR3 length: 15 residues. Germline V gene sequence: CDR1 LGHNA, CDR2 YNFKEQ. CDR3 in amino acids: CASSQVGTGSDTQYF. Here the CDR3 DNA reads TGTGCCAGCAGCCAAGTAGGGACTGGTTCGGATACGCAGTATTTT.

This clone was observed a few times. The chain recombines TRBV15 with TRBJ1-6; D might be TRBD1 (6 bases). The ends were cut back, 2 bases at V and 7 bases at J, with 12 bases in the middle. The CDR3 contains 15 residues. Germline CDR1 reads LNHNV; CDR2 reads YYDKDF (reference sequence). The CDR3: CATSRTRDKNSPLHF. The CDR3 DNA reads TGTGCCACCAGCAGAACCCGGGACAAGAATTCACCCCTCCACTTT.

CDR3 DNA: TGTGCCAGCAGGCCCGGCAGGGAAGAGACCGGGGAGCTGTTTTTT. Translation: CASRPGREETGELFF. The chain joins TRBV6-1 to TRBJ2-2, with D possibly being TRBD1 (5 bases). The CDR3 contains 15 residues. The germline V gene has CDR1 MNHNS and CDR2 SASEGT. V lost 6 bases, J lost 5 bases, and 16 bases lay in between.

V usage is TRBV7-9 and J usage is TRBJ1-6; D call uncertain. There are 14 residues in the CDR3. The V end lost 2 bases, the J end lost 6 bases, and 8 bases lay between the germline ends. The V gene's germline CDR1 is SEHNR and CDR2 FQNEAQ (reference sequence). For the CDR3, the DNA is TGTGCCAGCAGCTTATGGGAATCTAATTCACCCCTCCACTTT. Amino acids: CASSLWESNSPLHF.

V usage is TRBV27 and J usage is TRBJ2-6; D remains unclear. V was clipped by 3 bases and J by 3 bases, with 6 bases between them. Germline V lookup: CDR1 MNHEY, CDR2 SMNVEV (reference sequence). The CDR3 loop spans 14 amino acids. CDR3 sequence (DNA): TGTGCCAGCAGTTTTTGGGATGGGGCCAACGTCCTGACTTTC. Translating it yields CASSFWDGANVLTF.

The table lists this clone with a few counts. The chain uses TRBV29-1 and TRBJ1-4; D is unclear. The V end lost 4 bases, the J end lost 8 bases, and 11 bases lay between the germline ends. Germline V gene sequence: CDR1 SQVTM, CDR2 ANQGSEA. This CDR3 region has 12 residues. CDR3 sequence (DNA): TGCAGCGTTGGAAAGGGAGGCGAAAAACTGTTTTTT. Translated: CSVGKGGEKLFF.

The rearrangement links TRBV18 to TRBJ1-4; 9 bases are shared with TRBD1. After removal of 3 bases from V and 1 base from J, the junction contained 3 bases not matched to a gene. The CDR3 is made up of 16 amino acids. CDR1 and CDR2 from the germline V gene are KGHSH and LQKENI. DNA for the CDR3: TGTGCCAGCTCACCGGGGACAGGGAAAACTAATGAAAAACTGTTTTTT. Translating gives CASSPGTGKTNEKLFF.

Only one count was recorded for this clone. The V call is TRBV4-3, the J call TRBJ1-5; the D is unclear. Germline V lookup: CDR1 LGHNA, CDR2 YSLEER. The CDR3 contains 15 residues. Trimming stripped 6 bases from V and 5 bases from J, with 17 bases between. The CDR3 is CASRQLRTIHQPQHF. CDR3 in DNA: TGCGCCAGCAGGCAACTAAGGACGATCCATCAGCCCCAGCATTTT.

This chain uses TRBV29-1 with TRBJ2-4; D is possibly TRBD1 (6 bases). Germline CDR1 is SQVTM and CDR2 is ANQGSEA. The CDR3 totals 14 residues. Trimming took off 6 bases at V and 9 bases at J, with 21 bases between the two ends. This CDR3 is CSVAGTTWDSIQYF. Written as DNA, the CDR3 is TGCAGCGTGGCAGGGACAACGTGGGATAGCATTCAGTACTTC.

The chain has TRBV5-5 and TRBJ1-1; weak D call: TRBD1 (5 bases). V dropped 3 bases and J dropped 5 bases, with 14 bases sitting between them. The germline V gene has CDR1 SGHKS and CDR2 YYEKEE (reference sequence). The CDR3 has 14 residues. Here the CDR3 DNA reads TGTGCCAGCAGCTGGGGCGTCGTGATGACTGAAGCTTTCTTT. Translation gives CASSWGVVMTEAFF.

This clone was counted a few times. The chain uses TRBV19 and TRBJ1-1; no clear D. This CDR3 spans 13 amino acids. CDR1 and CDR2 from the germline V gene are LNHDA and SQIVND (reference sequence). Trimming cost V 5 bases and J 4 bases, with 11 bases left between them. CDR3 DNA sequence: TGTGCCAGTAGTTTCCTCACGGGCACTGAAGCTTTCTTT. It is translated as CASSFLTGTEAFF.

The rearrangement links TRBV29-1 to TRBJ1-1, with D possibly matching TRBD1 (6 bases). Germline-derived CDR1 and CDR2 are SQVTM and ANQGSEA. CDR3 size: 13 residues. Trimming cost V 6 bases and J 3 bases, with 14 bases left between them. The CDR3 reads CSVQVGQHTEAFF. Here the CDR3 DNA reads TGCAGCGTACAAGTTGGACAGCACACTGAAGCTTTCTTT.

The rearrangement joins TRBV4-1 to TRBJ2-2, with a weak D call TRBD2 (6 bases). Germline V gene lookup returns CDR1 MGHRA and CDR2 YSYEKL. The CDR3 runs to 14 residues. With 4 bases removed from V and 8 bases from J, the gap between germline ends came to 14 bases. The CDR3 reads CASSPVLRGGELFF. The CDR3 DNA sequence: TGCGCCAGCAGCCCCGTATTGCGGGGTGGGGAGCTGTTTTTT.

The CDR3 is CASSAGQSYNEQFF. The CDR3 region has the DNA TGCGCCAGCAGCGCGGGACAGTCCTACAATGAGCAGTTCTTC. J is TRBJ2-1 and V is TRBV5-1; tentatively, D is TRBD1 (7 bases). CDR1 and CDR2 from the germline V gene are SGHRS and YFSETQ. V lost 4 bases and J lost 1, with 9 bases in between. The CDR3 loop spans 14 amino acids.

This chain uses TRBV18 with TRBJ2-3; no reliable D call. The CDR3 runs to 15 residues. Germline V gives CDR1 KGHSH, CDR2 LQKENI. V was cut by 5 bases and J by 5 bases, with 17 bases left in between. The CDR3 region is CASSSPGDLGDTQYF. DNA for the CDR3: TGTGCCAGCTCATCTCCAGGAGATCTAGGAGATACGCAGTATTTT.

The chain employs TRBV30 and TRBJ2-7, with D possibly called TRBD1 or TRBD2 (5 bases each). The V end lost 3 bases, the J end lost 5 bases, and 14 bases lay between the germline ends. CDR1 is GTSNPN and CDR2 is SVGIG in the germline V gene (reference sequence). The CDR3 is 13 residues long. The CDR3 region is CAWSAGRDHEQYF. The CDR3 DNA reads TGTGCCTGGAGCGCTGGACGGGACCACGAGCAGTACTTC.